Below, 11 T cell receptor beta chains from the same sample are listed, as sequenced in a study of siplizumab effects on memory and regulatory T cells. Sequencing used immunoSEQ multiplex PCR; TCRdb keeps in-frame clones, though not all of them. The table shows more than 85,000 clones, with about 91% occurring only once. What was sequenced was Tregs sorted from blood. Receptors originate from a human donor in good health.

CDR3 amino acids: CASSQPSGGFTGELFF. The CDR3 nucleotides are TGCGCCAGCAGCCAGCCTAGCGGGGGGTTCACCGGGGAGCTGTTTTTT. The chain joins TRBV5-1 to TRBJ2-2; the match to TRBD2 covers 11 bases. The CDR3 length is 16 residues. Germline values: CDR1 SGHRS, CDR2 YFSETQ. The trim removed 4 bases at V and 4 bases at J, leaving 6 bases unmatched.

V gene TRBV9 combines with J gene TRBJ2-6; either TRBD1 or TRBD2 may fit D (6 bases each). The germline V and J ends were trimmed by 0 bases and 4 bases, with 11 bases remaining between them. CDR3 length: 16 amino acids. Germline V lookup: CDR1 SGDLS, CDR2 YYNGEE. The CDR3 spells CASSVGGGPGANVLTF. The CDR3 DNA reads as TGTGCCAGCAGCGTAGGAGGGGGGCCCGGGGCCAACGTCCTGACTTTC. The whole variable domain, filled in from reference TRBV9 and TRBJ2-6, reads DSGVTQTPKHLITATGQRVTLRCSPRSGDLSVYWYQQSLDQGLQFLIQYYNGEERAKGNILERFSAQQFPDLHSELNLSSLELGDSALYFCASSVGGGPGANVLTFGAGSRLTVL.

The chain couples TRBV20-1 to TRBJ1-1, with D hard to call. Per the germline V gene, CDR1 is DFQATT and CDR2 is SNEGSKA (reference sequence). Trimming pared 3 bases from V and 3 bases from J, leaving 2 bases between. The CDR3 is 10 residues long. CDR3 protein: CSASHTEAFF. In nucleotides, the CDR3 is TGCAGTGCTAGCCACACTGAAGCTTTCTTT.

This chain uses TRBV19 with TRBJ1-1; tentatively, D is TRBD1 (6 bases). This CDR3 has 12 amino acids. CDR1 LNHDA and CDR2 SQIVND come from the germline V gene (reference sequence). V lost 4 bases, J lost 4 bases, and 7 bases lay in between. The DNA for the CDR3 is TGTGCCAGTAGTACAGGGGTCACTGAAGCTTTCTTT. Protein sequence: CASSTGVTEAFF.

The chain combines TRBV4-1 with TRBJ1-1, with 10 positions matching TRBD1. CDR3 length equals 16 residues. The J segment lost 6 bases and the V segment lost 3 bases, leaving 10 bases of the junction unmatched. The germline gives CDR1 MGHRA, CDR2 YSYEKL. The CDR3 loop reads CASSHEPGTGDSEAFF. The CDR3 DNA follows: TGCGCCAGCAGCCATGAGCCCGGGACAGGGGATTCTGAAGCTTTCTTT.

A note on this clone: The junction does not match germline at one end; this may be a read error. The chain employs TRBV7-6 and TRBJ2-7, with D hard to call. The germline gives CDR1 SGHVS, CDR2 FNYEAQ. The CDR3 contains 12 residues. CDR3 sequence: CASSVAYGEQYF. The CDR3 DNA reads as TGTGCCAGCAGCGTAGCTTACGGCGAGCAGTACTTC.

J is TRBJ1-1 and V is TRBV20-1; the D is unclear. The CDR3 spans 11 residues. The ends were cut back, 4 bases at V and 0 bases at J, with 3 bases in the middle. CDR1 and CDR2 from the germline V gene are DFQATT and SNEGSKA (reference sequence). As DNA, the CDR3 is TGCAGTGCTAAGCTGAACACTGAAGCTTTCTTT. Translated: CSAKLNTEAFF.

The genes are TRBV29-1 and TRBJ1-2; possible D gene TRBD1, 6 bases. Trimming took 5 bases from V and 4 from J, leaving 14 bases between them. The CDR3 covers 13 residues. Germline CDR1 and CDR2: SQVTM and ANQGSEA. The CDR3 DNA is TGCAGCGTTTCTACAGGGATTCGCTATGGCTACACCTTC. It codes for CSVSTGIRYGYTF.

The chain joins TRBV15 to TRBJ2-1; D might be TRBD2 (6 bases). Germline V gives CDR1 LNHNV, CDR2 YYDKDF (reference sequence). The V and J ends lost 0 bases and 2 bases respectively, with 8 bases between them. The CDR3 covers 15 residues. CDR3 sequence (DNA): TGTGCCACCAGCAGAGACGGGAGAGCCTACAATGAGCAGTTCTTC. Encoded protein: CATSRDGRAYNEQFF.

As DNA, the CDR3 is TGTGCCAGCAGCTTCGGACAGAATAATGAAAAACTGTTTTTT. Residues: CASSFGQNNEKLFF. V and J are TRBV5-6 and TRBJ1-4; D might be TRBD1 (6 bases). V was trimmed by 2 bases and J by 4 bases, leaving 9 bases between them. The CDR3 covers 14 residues. Germline values: CDR1 SGHDT, CDR2 YYEEEE.

This chain links TRBV23-1 with TRBJ2-3, with 15 bases matching TRBD2. TRBV23-1 is known as an ORF, though its function is uncertain. V dropped 11 bases and J dropped 4; count of bases not matched to a gene: 13. This CDR3 has 17 residues. CDR3 DNA: TGCGCCCCCCCGGGACTAGCGGGAGGTCCGTGCCCAGATACGCAGTATTTT. Protein sequence: CAPPGLAGGPCPDTQYF.